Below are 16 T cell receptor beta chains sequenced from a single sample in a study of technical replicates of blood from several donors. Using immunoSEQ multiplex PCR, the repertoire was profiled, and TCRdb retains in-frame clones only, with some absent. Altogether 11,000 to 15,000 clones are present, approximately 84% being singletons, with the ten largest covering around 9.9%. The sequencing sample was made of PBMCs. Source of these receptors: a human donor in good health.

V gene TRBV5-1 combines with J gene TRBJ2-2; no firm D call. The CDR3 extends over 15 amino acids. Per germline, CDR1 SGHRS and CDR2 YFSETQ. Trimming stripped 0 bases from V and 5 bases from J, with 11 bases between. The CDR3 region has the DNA TGCGCCAGCAGCTTGGGGTCAGGAACGACCGGGGAGCTGTTTTTT. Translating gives CASSLGSGTTGELFF.

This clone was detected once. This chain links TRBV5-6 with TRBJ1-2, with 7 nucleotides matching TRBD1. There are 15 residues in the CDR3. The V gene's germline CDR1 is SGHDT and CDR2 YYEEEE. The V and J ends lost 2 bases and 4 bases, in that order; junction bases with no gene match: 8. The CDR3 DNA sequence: TGTGCCAGCAGCTTTACGGACAGGCCAACCTATGGCTACACCTTC. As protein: CASSFTDRPTYGYTF.

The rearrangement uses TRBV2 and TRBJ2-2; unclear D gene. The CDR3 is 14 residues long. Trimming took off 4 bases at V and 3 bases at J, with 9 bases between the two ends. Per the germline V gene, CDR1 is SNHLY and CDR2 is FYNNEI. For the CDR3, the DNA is TGTGCCAGCAGTGGGCCTAGGTACACCGGGGAGCTGTTTTTT. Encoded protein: CASSGPRYTGELFF.

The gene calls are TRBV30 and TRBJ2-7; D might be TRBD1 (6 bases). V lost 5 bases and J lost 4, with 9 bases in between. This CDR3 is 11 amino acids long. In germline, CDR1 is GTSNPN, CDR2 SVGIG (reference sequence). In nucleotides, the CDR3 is TGTGCCTGGGACAGGTCTTACGAGCAGTACTTC. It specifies CAWDRSYEQYF.

In DNA, the CDR3 is TGTGCCAGTAGTATAGGGAGTGAAGAGACCCAGTACTTC. It codes for CASSIGSEETQYF. This chain links TRBV19 with TRBJ2-5; no definite D call. Looked up from germline, CDR1 is LNHDA and CDR2 is SQIVND (reference sequence). Trimming cost V 1 base and J 3 bases, with 6 bases left between them. This CDR3 has 13 residues.

The CDR3 sequence: CASGGASSGNTIYF. CDR3 nucleotides: TGTGCCAGCGGCGGGGCAAGCTCTGGAAACACCATATATTTT. This sequence joins TRBV27 and TRBJ1-3; possibly TRBD1 for D (5 bases). The CDR3 has 14 amino acids. Germline CDR1 MNHEY, CDR2 SMNVEV (reference sequence). The V and J ends lost 8 bases and 0 bases respectively, with 11 bases between them.

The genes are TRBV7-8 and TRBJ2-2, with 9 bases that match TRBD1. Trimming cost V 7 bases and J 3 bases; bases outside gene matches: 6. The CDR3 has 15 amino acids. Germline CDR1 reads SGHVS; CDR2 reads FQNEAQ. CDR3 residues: CASNTGQGDTGELFF. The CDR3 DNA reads TGTGCCAGCAATACGGGACAGGGTGACACCGGGGAGCTGTTTTTT.

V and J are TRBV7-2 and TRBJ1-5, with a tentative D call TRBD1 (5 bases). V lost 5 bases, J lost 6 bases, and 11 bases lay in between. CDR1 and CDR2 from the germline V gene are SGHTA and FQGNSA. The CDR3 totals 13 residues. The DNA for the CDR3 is TGTGCCAGCAGCCAGAATAGGGGTCAGCCCCAGCATTTT. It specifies CASSQNRGQPQHF.

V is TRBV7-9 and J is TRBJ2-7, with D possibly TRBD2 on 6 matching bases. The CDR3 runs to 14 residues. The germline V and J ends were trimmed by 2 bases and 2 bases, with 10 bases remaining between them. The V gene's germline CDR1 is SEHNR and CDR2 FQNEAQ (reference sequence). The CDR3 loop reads CASSLLSGPYEQYF. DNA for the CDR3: TGTGCCAGCAGCTTACTTAGCGGACCCTACGAGCAGTACTTC.

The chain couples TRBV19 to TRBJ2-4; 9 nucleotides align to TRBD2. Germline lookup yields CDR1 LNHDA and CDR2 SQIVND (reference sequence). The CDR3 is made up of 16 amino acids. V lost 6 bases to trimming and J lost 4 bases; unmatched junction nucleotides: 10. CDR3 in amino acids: CASRPMASGDKNIQYF. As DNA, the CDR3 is TGTGCCAGTAGACCGATGGCTAGCGGGGATAAAAACATTCAGTACTTC.

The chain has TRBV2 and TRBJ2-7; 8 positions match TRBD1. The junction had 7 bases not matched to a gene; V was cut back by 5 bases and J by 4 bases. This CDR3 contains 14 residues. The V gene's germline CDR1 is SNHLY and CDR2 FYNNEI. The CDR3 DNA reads TGTGCCAGCAGTTCTCGACAGGGGACTTACGAGCAGTACTTC. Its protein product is CASSSRQGTYEQYF.

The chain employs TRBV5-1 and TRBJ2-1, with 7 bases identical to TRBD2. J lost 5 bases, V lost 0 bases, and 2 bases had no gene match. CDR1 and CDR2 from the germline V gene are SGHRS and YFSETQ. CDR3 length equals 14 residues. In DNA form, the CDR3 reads TGCGCCAGCAGCTTGGCCCTAGCGGACAATGAGCAGTTCTTC. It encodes CASSLALADNEQFF.

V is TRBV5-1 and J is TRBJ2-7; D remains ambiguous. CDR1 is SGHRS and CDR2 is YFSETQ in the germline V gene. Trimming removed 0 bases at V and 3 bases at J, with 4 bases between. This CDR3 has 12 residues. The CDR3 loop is CASSLGYYEQYF. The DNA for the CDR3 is TGCGCCAGCAGCTTGGGTTACTACGAGCAGTACTTC.

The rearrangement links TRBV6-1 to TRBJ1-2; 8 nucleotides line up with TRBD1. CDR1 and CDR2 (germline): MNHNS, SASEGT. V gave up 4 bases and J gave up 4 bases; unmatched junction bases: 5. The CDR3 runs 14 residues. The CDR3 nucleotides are TGTGCCAGCAGTGCTGAACAGGGGGTCTATGGCTACACCTTC. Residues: CASSAEQGVYGYTF.

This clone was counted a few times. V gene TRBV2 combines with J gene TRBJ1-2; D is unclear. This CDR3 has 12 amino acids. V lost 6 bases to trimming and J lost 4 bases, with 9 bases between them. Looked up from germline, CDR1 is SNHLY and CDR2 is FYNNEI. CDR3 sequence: CASRDGLYGYTF. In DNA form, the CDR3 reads TGTGCCAGCAGGGACGGACTCTATGGCTACACCTTC. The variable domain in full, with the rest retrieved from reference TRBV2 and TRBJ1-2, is EPEVTQTPSHQVTQMGQEVILRCVPISNHLYFYWYRQILGQKVEFLVSFYNNEISEKSEIFDDQFSVERPDGSNFTLKIRSTKLEDSAMYFCASRDGLYGYTFGSGTRLTVV.

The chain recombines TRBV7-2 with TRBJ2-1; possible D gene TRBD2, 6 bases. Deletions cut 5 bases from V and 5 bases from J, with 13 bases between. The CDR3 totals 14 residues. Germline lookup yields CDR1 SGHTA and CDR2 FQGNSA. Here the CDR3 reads CASSKGLYNNEQFF. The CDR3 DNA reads TGTGCCAGCAGCAAGGGACTCTATAACAATGAGCAGTTCTTC. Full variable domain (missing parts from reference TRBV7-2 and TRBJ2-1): GAGVSQSPSNKVTEKGKDVELRCDPISGHTALYWYRQSLGQGLEFLIYFQGNSAPDKSGLPSDRFSAERTGGSVSTLTIQRTQQEDSAVYLCASSKGLYNNEQFFGPGTRLTVL.